These 18 T cell receptor beta chains share one sample of origin, sequenced in a study of T cells in severe cutaneous drug reactions (dated by TCRdb to between 2018 and 2021). Sequencing was performed on an Illumina MiSeq. Library preparation used the iRepertoire multiplex PCR system with TCR subtype-specific primers for both bulk and single-cell sequencing. TCRdb reprocessed the reads and lists each CDR3 protein sequence as a single entry, with no DNA. The sample's table covers approximately 4,000 distinct CDR3 sequences. The top ten constitute 76% of the sample. Sequenced donors were patients with carbamazepine-induced Stevens-Johnson syndrome or toxic epidermal necrolysis (CBZ-SJS/TEN). Source material: PBMCs. These receptors all stem from a human donor with Stevens-Johnson syndrome, a severe cutaneous drug reaction.

The chain has TRBV28 and TRBJ1-1; lacking DNA, the TRBD1 call made by TCRdb goes unchecked. The germline CDR1 and CDR2 sequences are MDHEN and SYDVKM. CDR3 length: 14 amino acids. The CDR3 loop reads CASSPGQANTEAFF.

V and J are TRBV5-1 and TRBJ1-5; TCRdb selects TRBD1, and the lack of DNA leaves this call unchecked. Germline lookup yields CDR1 SGHRS and CDR2 YFSETQ. This CDR3 is 15 amino acids long. The chain's CDR3 is CASSLTDGGNQPQHF.

This chain links TRBV28 with TRBJ1-2. The CDR3 has 13 residues. Germline CDR1 reads MDHEN; CDR2 reads SYDVKM. The CDR3 sequence: CASAERVDYGYTF.

V gene TRBV7-9 combines with J gene TRBJ1-5; the TRBD1 assignment by TCRdb is unverifiable without DNA. This CDR3 is built from 14 residues. Germline-derived CDR1 and CDR2 are SEHNR and FQNEAQ (reference sequence). The CDR3 loop reads CASSSDRANQPQHF.

The rearrangement joins TRBV5-4 to TRBJ2-3; the D call from TCRdb, TRBD2, cannot be confirmed without DNA. This CDR3 spans 16 amino acids. The germline V gene encodes CDR1 SGHNT and CDR2 YYREEE (reference sequence). The chain's CDR3 is CASSLLAGASTDTQYF.

V and J are TRBV27 and TRBJ2-7. The CDR3 covers 16 residues. Germline CDR1 MNHEY, CDR2 SMNVEV (reference sequence). CDR3 loop: CASSLGGFRSSYEQYF.

The J gene is TRBJ2-1, the V gene TRBV7-3; as DNA is missing, the TRBD2 call by TCRdb cannot be tested. CDR1 and CDR2 (germline): SGHTA, FQGTGA. This CDR3 comprises 16 residues. This CDR3 is CASSLTQAVSYNEQFF.

The V gene is TRBV20-1, the J gene TRBJ2-7; there is no DNA to check the TCRdb D call of TRBD1. Germline V gene lookup returns CDR1 DFQATT and CDR2 SNEGSKA (reference sequence). The CDR3 totals 14 residues. Here the CDR3 reads CSARVPTGHYEQYF.

The V call is TRBV4-3, the J call TRBJ1-2. Germline V gives CDR1 LGHNA, CDR2 YSLEER. This CDR3 region has 16 residues. This chain's CDR3 is CASSQDRWEGVYGYTF.

The chain is built from TRBV24-1 and TRBJ2-1; the TCRdb D gene call, TRBD1, has no DNA to confirm it. The CDR3 runs to 14 residues. Germline CDR1 is KGHDR and CDR2 is SFDVKD. The CDR3 sequence: CATKPGQDRNEQFF.

This sequence joins TRBV11-2 and TRBJ2-3; TCRdb reports TRBD2, a call that lacks DNA to check it against. CDR3 size: 14 residues. Germline values: CDR1 SGHAT, CDR2 FQNNGV. The CDR3 loop reads CASSLGGSTDTQYF.

The CDR3 reads CASSHQRTGETQYF. The chain carries TRBV4-1 and TRBJ2-5; TCRdb gives TRBD1 as the D gene, but with no DNA this cannot be confirmed. Germline V gene data show CDR1 as MGHRA and CDR2 as YSYEKL. The CDR3 runs to 14 residues.

The chain couples TRBV27 to TRBJ2-1; TCRdb reports TRBD2, a call that lacks DNA to check it against. The germline gives CDR1 MNHEY, CDR2 SMNVEV (reference sequence). The CDR3 spans 11 residues. CDR3 sequence: CAVMGRNEQFF.

The J gene is TRBJ1-2, the V gene TRBV28. The CDR3 has 17 residues. Germline V gene lookup returns CDR1 MDHEN and CDR2 SYDVKM. This chain's CDR3 is CASTSGTWRIWYYGYTF.

The rearrangement links TRBV7-9 to TRBJ2-7. The CDR3 runs to 14 residues. Germline CDR1 reads SEHNR; CDR2 reads FQNEAQ (reference sequence). The CDR3 reads CASSFSGLQNEQYF.

The CDR3 reads CASSFRTGSGGYTF. The chain has TRBV28 and TRBJ1-2; TCRdb's assignment of TRBD1 cannot be checked, as there is no DNA. This CDR3 comprises 14 residues. CDR1 and CDR2 (germline): MDHEN, SYDVKM.

This clonotype shows up as medium-sized by frequency. V usage is TRBV2 and J usage is TRBJ1-2. Germline-derived CDR1 and CDR2 are SNHLY and FYNNEI. The CDR3 is 14 amino acids. The CDR3 loop reads CASSEIRETYGYTF.

J is TRBJ1-2 and V is TRBV25-1; TCRdb selects TRBD1, and the lack of DNA leaves this call unchecked. The germline V gene encodes CDR1 MGHDK and CDR2 SYGVNS. This CDR3 is 13 amino acids long. The CDR3 sequence: CASREQGAYGYTF.